This T cell receptor (beta chain) was sequenced for a study of OX40 agonist ivuxolimab in advanced cancers. Overall study results and limits: In the expanded peripheral T cells, antigen specificity was never determined.

Here immunoSEQ multiplex PCR was the method, and the copy in TCRdb shows in-frame clones only, minus some. The sample lists around 53,000 clones; 84% were seen once. The length of the CDR3 is 14 residues. The V gene's germline CDR1 is GTSNPN and CDR2 SVGIG (reference sequence). V was trimmed by 0 bases and J by 4 bases, leaving 7 bases between them. The count of this clone is one. Its specificity is unknown. The receptor's source is an adult with an advanced solid tumor such as melanoma, head and neck, liver or kidney cancer. The chain couples TRBV30 to TRBJ1-6; no definite D call. Here the sequenced sample was CD4+ or CD8+ T cells sorted from blood, taken in a trial of the OX40 agonist ivuxolimab. The CDR3 sequence is CAWSVADYNSPLHF. In nucleotides, the CDR3 is TGTGCCTGGAGTGTAGCTGATTATAATTCACCCCTCCACTTT.